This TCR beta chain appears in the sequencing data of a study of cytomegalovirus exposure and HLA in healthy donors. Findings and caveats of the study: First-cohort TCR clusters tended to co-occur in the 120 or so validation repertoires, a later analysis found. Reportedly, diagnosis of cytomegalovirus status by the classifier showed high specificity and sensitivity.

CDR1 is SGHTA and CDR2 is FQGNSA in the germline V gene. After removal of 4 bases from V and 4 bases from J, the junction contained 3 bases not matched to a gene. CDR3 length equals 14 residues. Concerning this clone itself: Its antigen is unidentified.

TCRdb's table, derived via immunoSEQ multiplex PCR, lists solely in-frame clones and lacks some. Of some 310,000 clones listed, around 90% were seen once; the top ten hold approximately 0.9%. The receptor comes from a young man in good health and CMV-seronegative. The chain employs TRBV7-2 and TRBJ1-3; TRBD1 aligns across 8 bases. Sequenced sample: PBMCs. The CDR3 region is CASSSSGGGNTIYF. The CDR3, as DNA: TGTGCCAGCAGCTCTTCAGGGGGCGGAAACACCATATATTTT.